This T cell receptor (beta chain) was identified during a study of shared clonotypes between healthy human individuals. Naive CD8 cells, CD45RO-negative and positively selected for CCR7, excluded terminally differentiated effector memory CD45RA+ cells. Measured with immunoSEQ multiplex PCR; TCRdb has only the in-frame clones, and not every one. The data contain roughly 590,000 clones, roughly 95% of them singletons. Input material: naive CD8+ T cells sorted from blood. The source of this sequence is a woman aged 25-40 years in good health.

CDR3 loop: CASSQEANPTYEQYF. The CDR3 DNA reads as TGTGCCAGCAGCCAAGAAGCGAACCCAACCTACGAGCAGTACTTC. This chain links TRBV4-2 with TRBJ2-7; D gene uncertain. This CDR3 is built from 15 residues. The germline gives CDR1 LGHNA, CDR2 YNFKEQ. The ends were cut back, 0 bases at V and 2 bases at J, with 11 bases in the middle.